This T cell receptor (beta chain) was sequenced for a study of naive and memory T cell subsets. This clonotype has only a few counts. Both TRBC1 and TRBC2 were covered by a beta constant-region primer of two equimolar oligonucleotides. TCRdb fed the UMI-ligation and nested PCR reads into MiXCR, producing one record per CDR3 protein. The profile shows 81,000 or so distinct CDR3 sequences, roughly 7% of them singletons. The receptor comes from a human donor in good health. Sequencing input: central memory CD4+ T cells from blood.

The CDR3 reads CASSFGQGTKPQHF. In DNA form, the CDR3 reads TGTGCCAGCAGCTTCGGACAGGGTACCAAGCCCCAGCATTTT. The V and J genes are TRBV5-4 and TRBJ1-5, with 8 bases fitting TRBD1. V shed 2 bases and J 8 bases; nucleotides not matched to a gene: 6. Looked up from germline, CDR1 is SGHNT and CDR2 is YYREEE (reference sequence). The CDR3 has 14 residues. Combining the CDR3 with reference TRBV5-4 and TRBJ1-5 gives the whole variable domain ETGVTQSPTHLIKTRGQQVTLRCSSQSGHNTVSWYQQALGQGPQFIFQYYREEENGRGNFPPRFSGLQFPNYSSELNVNALELDDSALYLCASSFGQGTKPQHFGDGTRLSIL.